These 11 T cell receptor beta chains came from one sample sequenced in a study of T cells after yellow fever vaccination. TCRdb recomputed calls from the 5' RACE reads with MiXCR, one row per CDR3 protein. Counted here are tens of thousands of distinct CDR3 sequences, roughly 7.4% occurring once; the ten biggest clones make up about 32%. The source was CD8+ T cells sorted from PBMCs, collected more than 4 days after the first yellow fever vaccination. These receptors came from a young man who received the YFV17D yellow fever vaccine.

Many counts were recorded for this clonotype. The chain uses TRBV7-2 and TRBJ1-1, with D unresolved. Trimming left V 1 base short and J 4 bases short, with 13 bases between. Germline values: CDR1 SGHTA, CDR2 FQGNSA. This CDR3 is 15 amino acids long. The CDR3, as DNA: TGTGCCAGCAGCTTAGAGCGGAGAGGCGGCACTGAAGCTTTCTTT. It encodes CASSLERRGGTEAFF.

This clonotype was seen only a few times. The chain joins TRBV27 to TRBJ2-7, with D possibly being TRBD1 (6 bases). From germline, CDR1 is MNHEY and CDR2 SMNVEV (reference sequence). Deletions cut 6 bases from V and 3 bases from J, with 12 bases between. The CDR3 length is 13 residues. CDR3 DNA sequence: TGTGCCAGCAGCAGGGGTCCGAACTACGAGCAGTACGTC. It codes for CASSRGPNYEQYV.

This chain connects TRBV4-1 to TRBJ2-5, with 8 nucleotides matching TRBD1. V shed 4 bases, J shed 2 bases, and the junction held 6 bases outside the gene matches. CDR3 length equals 15 residues. CDR1 is MGHRA and CDR2 is YSYEKL in the germline V gene. The CDR3: CASSPRTGTQETQYF. The CDR3 region has the DNA TGCGCCAGCAGCCCCCGGACAGGGACGCAAGAGACCCAGTACTTC.

This clonotype has a count of ten or more. This rearrangement joins TRBV7-9 to TRBJ2-5, with D maybe TRBD2 (6 bases). This CDR3 contains 14 residues. Germline V gene data show CDR1 as SEHNR and CDR2 as FQNEAQ (reference sequence). V was shortened by 5 bases and J by 2 bases, with 12 bases between the two germline ends. In nucleotides, the CDR3 is TGTGCCAGCAGCCCCCGGGACTCACAAGAGACCCAGTACTTC. Its protein is CASSPRDSQETQYF.

The chain recombines TRBV6-5 with TRBJ1-5, with D unresolved. Trimming cost V 4 bases and J 12 bases, with 16 bases left between them. The CDR3 loop spans 13 amino acids. Germline lookup yields CDR1 MNHEY and CDR2 SVGAGI. The DNA of the CDR3 is TGTGCCAGCAGTTCCGGACCCGGAGTGGGCCAGCATTTT. Translating it yields CASSSGPGVGQHF.

This clonotype was seen many times. V is TRBV5-1 and J is TRBJ1-1, with D unresolved. V lost 3 bases to trimming and J lost 1 base, with 10 bases between them. Germline CDR1 is SGHRS and CDR2 is YFSETQ. This CDR3 contains 14 residues. The CDR3: CASSYRTANTEAFF. Written as DNA, the CDR3 is TGCGCCAGCAGCTACCGGACGGCGAACACTGAAGCTTTCTTT.

This clonotype has more than one count but fewer than ten. The J gene is TRBJ2-3, the V gene TRBV25-1; D might be TRBD1 (6 bases). The germline V gene encodes CDR1 MGHDK and CDR2 SYGVNS. The CDR3 loop spans 12 amino acids. Trimming cost V 8 bases and J 5 bases, with 11 bases left between them. The CDR3 here is CASWTVGDTQYF. The CDR3 DNA reads TGTGCCAGCTGGACAGTGGGAGATACGCAGTATTTT.

This clonotype has ten or more counts. The chain joins TRBV20-1 to TRBJ1-1; D uncertain. The CDR3 is made up of 16 amino acids. Between the trimmed V and J ends, which lost 1 base and 1 base, there was a span of 16 bases. CDR1 and CDR2 from the germline V gene are DFQATT and SNEGSKA (reference sequence). Here the CDR3 DNA reads TGCAGTGCTAGAGGTTGGATCGCCCGCCGGAACACTGAAGCTTTCTTT. The encoded protein is CSARGWIARRNTEAFF.

The chain joins TRBV4-1 to TRBJ1-1; 8 positions match TRBD1. From germline, CDR1 is MGHRA and CDR2 YSYEKL. The CDR3 contains 15 residues. J lost 2 bases, V lost 5 bases, and 7 bases had no gene match. The CDR3 region has the DNA TGCGCCAGCAGCTTCCGGACAGGGATTAACACTGAAGCTTTCTTT. Amino acid sequence: CASSFRTGINTEAFF.

The chain links TRBV12-3 or TRBV12-4 to TRBJ1-4; D not resolved. This CDR3 region has 15 residues. Trimming removed 6 bases from V and 7 bases from J, with 18 bases in between. For the CDR3, the DNA is TGTGCCAGCAGGGAGGGATGGAACGAGGGTGAAAAACTGTTTTTT. Its translation is CASREGWNEGEKLFF.

V and J are TRBV12-5 and TRBJ1-1; 8 bases agree with TRBD1. Germline-derived CDR1 and CDR2 are LGHNT and FRNRAP. This CDR3 region has 16 residues. Unmatched junction bases numbered 10, after V lost 5 bases and J lost 2 bases. The CDR3 loop is CASGPPVTGANTEAFF. The CDR3 DNA reads as TGTGCTAGTGGTCCCCCCGTGACAGGGGCCAACACTGAAGCTTTCTTT. Complete variable domain (other parts from reference TRBV12-5 and TRBJ1-1): DARVTQTPRHKVTEMGQEVTMRCQPILGHNTVFWYRQTMMQGLELLAYFRNRAPLDDSGMPKDRFSAEMPDATLATLKIQPSEPRDSAVYFCASGPPVTGANTEAFFGQGTRLTVV.